A selection of T cell receptor beta chains follows, all from one sample in a study of CD8 T cells in Susac syndrome. TCRdb redid the calling of the immunoSEQ multiplex PCR reads with MiXCR, one entry per CDR3 protein. The profile covers roughly 200,000 distinct CDR3 sequences, with around 94% appearing a single time and 0.09% to 0.1% taken by the ten largest. The sequenced material came from CD4+ T cells from PBMCs. Source of these receptors: a human donor with Susac syndrome. Both conserved end residues are part of each CDR3. Only some rows state a clone size, as once, few, many or a class for expanded clones.

J gene	V gene	clone size	CDR3 protein
TRBJ2-5	TRBV2	few	CASSEGETQYF
TRBJ2-2	TRBV5-4	-	CASSPGMNTGELFF
TRBJ2-7	TRBV7-8	-	CASSFPGTSSYEQYF
TRBJ1-6	TRBV3-1	-	CASSQGQYEKPLHF
TRBJ2-1	TRBV11-2	-	CASSPLAGRGQQFF
TRBJ2-1	TRBV9	-	CASSVTQGNEQFF
TRBJ1-4	TRBV30	-	CAWSVQTGTNEKLFF
TRBJ1-5	TRBV20-1	-	CSASYTGASNQPQHF
TRBJ2-7	TRBV9	-	CASSSKPPGQFYYEQYF
TRBJ1-1	TRBV25-1	-	CASSRARDFEAFF
TRBJ2-1	TRBV20-1	-	CSATLVNEQFF
TRBJ1-3	TRBV7-2	-	CASSQDRDTIYF
TRBJ1-5	TRBV18	-	CASSPTAISNQPQHF
TRBJ2-1	TRBV28	-	CASSFVDSSYNEQFF
TRBJ2-3	TRBV10-3	-	CAISDVFSEDTQYF
TRBJ2-7	TRBV20-1	-	CSARSGVDYEQYF
TRBJ1-4	TRBV4-3	-	CASSRRPTRGEKLFF
TRBJ1-1	TRBV7-2	-	CASSALRLRGLNTEAFF
TRBJ1-4	TRBV11-2	once	CASSPLTGATNEKLFF
TRBJ1-1	TRBV5-4	few	CASSLETGGNTEAFF
TRBJ2-1	TRBV3-1	-	CASSRQGAHNEQFF
TRBJ1-2	TRBV3-1	once	CASSRGGLLSGYTF